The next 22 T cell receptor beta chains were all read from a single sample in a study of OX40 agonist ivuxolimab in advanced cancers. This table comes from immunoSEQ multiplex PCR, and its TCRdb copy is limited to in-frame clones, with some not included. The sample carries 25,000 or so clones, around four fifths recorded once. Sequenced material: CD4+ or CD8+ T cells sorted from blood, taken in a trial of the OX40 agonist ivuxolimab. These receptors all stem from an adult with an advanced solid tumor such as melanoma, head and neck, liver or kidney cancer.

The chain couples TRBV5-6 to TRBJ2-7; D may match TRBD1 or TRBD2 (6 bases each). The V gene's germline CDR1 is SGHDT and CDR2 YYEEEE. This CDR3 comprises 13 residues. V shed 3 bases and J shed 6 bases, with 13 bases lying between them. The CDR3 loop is CASSWGAGLEQYF. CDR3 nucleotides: TGTGCCAGCAGCTGGGGGGCAGGGCTCGAGCAGTACTTC.

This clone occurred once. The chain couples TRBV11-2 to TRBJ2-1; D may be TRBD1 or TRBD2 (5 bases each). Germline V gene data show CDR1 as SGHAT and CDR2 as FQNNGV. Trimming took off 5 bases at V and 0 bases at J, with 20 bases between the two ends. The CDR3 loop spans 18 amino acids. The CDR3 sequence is CASSLWTRDPDSYNEQFF. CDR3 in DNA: TGTGCCAGCAGCCTCTGGACGAGGGACCCCGACTCCTACAATGAGCAGTTCTTC.

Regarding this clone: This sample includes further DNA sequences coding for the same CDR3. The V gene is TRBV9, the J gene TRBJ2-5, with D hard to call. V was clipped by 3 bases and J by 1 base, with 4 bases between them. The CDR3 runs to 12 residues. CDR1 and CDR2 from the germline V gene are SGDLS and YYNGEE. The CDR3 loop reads CASSGLQETQYF. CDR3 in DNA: TGTGCCAGCAGCGGCCTCCAAGAGACCCAGTACTTC. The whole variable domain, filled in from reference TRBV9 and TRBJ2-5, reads DSGVTQTPKHLITATGQRVTLRCSPRSGDLSVYWYQQSLDQGLQFLIQYYNGEERAKGNILERFSAQQFPDLHSELNLSSLELGDSALYFCASSGLQETQYFGPGTRLLVL.

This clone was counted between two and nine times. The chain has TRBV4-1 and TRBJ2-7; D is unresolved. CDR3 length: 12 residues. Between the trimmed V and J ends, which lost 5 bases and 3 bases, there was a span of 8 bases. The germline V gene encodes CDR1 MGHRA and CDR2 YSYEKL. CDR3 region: CASSYNNYEQYF. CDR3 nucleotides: TGCGCCAGCAGCTACAACAACTACGAGCAGTACTTC.

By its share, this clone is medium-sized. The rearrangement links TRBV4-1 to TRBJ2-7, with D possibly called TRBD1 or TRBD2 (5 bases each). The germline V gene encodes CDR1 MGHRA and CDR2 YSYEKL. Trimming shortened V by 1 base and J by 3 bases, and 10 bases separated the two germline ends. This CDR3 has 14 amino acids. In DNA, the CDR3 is TGCGCCAGCAGCCAAGTTGGGGGAGTCTACGAGCAGTACTTC. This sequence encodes CASSQVGGVYEQYF.

In DNA, the CDR3 is TGCGCCAGCAGCCCCAGACAGGGGCTTGAAGCTTTCTTT. It translates to CASSPRQGLEAFF. The chain recombines TRBV4-1 with TRBJ1-1, with TRBD1 identical over 8 bases. The J segment lost 7 bases and the V segment lost 4 bases, leaving 5 bases of the junction unmatched. The length of the CDR3 is 13 residues. Germline CDR1 is MGHRA and CDR2 is YSYEKL.

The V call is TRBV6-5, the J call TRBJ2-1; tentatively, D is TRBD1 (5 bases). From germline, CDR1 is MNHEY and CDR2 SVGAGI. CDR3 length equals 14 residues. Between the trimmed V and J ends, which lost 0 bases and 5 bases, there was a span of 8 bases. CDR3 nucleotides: TGTGCCAGCAGTTACTCAGTCAGGGACAATGAGCAGTTCTTC. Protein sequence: CASSYSVRDNEQFF.

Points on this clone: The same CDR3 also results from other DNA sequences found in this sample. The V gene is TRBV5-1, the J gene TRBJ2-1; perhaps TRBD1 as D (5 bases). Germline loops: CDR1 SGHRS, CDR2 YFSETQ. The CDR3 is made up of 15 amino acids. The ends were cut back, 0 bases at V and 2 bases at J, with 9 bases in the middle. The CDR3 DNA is TGCGCCAGCAGCTTGGCAGGGCCTGCCTACAATGAGCAGTTCTTC. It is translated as CASSLAGPAYNEQFF. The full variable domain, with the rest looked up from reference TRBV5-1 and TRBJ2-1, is KAGVTQTPRYLIKTRGQQVTLSCSPISGHRSVSWYQQTPGQGLQFLFEYFSETQRNKGNFPGRFSGRQFSNSRSEMNVSTLELGDSALYLCASSLAGPAYNEQFFGPGTRLTVL.

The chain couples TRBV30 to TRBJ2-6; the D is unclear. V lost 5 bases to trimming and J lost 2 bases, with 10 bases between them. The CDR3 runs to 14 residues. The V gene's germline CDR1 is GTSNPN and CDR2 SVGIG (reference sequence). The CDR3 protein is CAWGTGTGANVLTF. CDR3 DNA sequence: TGTGCCTGGGGTACGGGTACTGGGGCCAACGTCCTGACTTTC.

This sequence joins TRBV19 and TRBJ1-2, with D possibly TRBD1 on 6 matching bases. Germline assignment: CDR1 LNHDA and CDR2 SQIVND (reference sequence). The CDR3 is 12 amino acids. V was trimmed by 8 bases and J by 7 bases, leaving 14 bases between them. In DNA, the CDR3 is TGTGCCAGTTCGCGGACAGAACGTGGCTACACCTTC. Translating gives CASSRTERGYTF. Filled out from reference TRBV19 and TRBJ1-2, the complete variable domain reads DGGITQSPKYLFRKEGQNVTLSCEQNLNHDAMYWYRQDPGQGLRLIYYSQIVNDFQKGDIAEGYSVSREKKESFPLTVTSAQKNPTAFYLCASSRTERGYTFGSGTRLTVV.

CDR3 loop: CASTRKTSAGTDTQYF. CDR3 bases: TGTGCCAGCACCCGTAAGACTAGCGCGGGCACAGATACGCAGTATTTT. The chain has TRBV11-3 and TRBJ2-3; 8 bases align to TRBD2. This CDR3 comprises 16 residues. The germline V gene encodes CDR1 SGHNT and CDR2 YENEEA. J gave up 1 base and V 7 bases, and 10 bases lay outside the gene matches. The full variable domain, in which reference TRBV11-3 and TRBJ2-3 provide the parts outside the CDR3, is EAGVVQSPRYKIIEKKQPVAFWCNPISGHNTLYWYLQNLGQGPELLIRYENEEAVDDSQLPKDRFSAERLKGVDSTLKIQPAELGDSAVYLCASTRKTSAGTDTQYFGPGTRLTVL.

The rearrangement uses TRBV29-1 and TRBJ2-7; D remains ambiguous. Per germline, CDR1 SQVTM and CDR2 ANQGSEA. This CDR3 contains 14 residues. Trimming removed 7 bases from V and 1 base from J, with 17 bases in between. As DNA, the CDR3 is TGCAGCGCGGTCCCGCTCGGTGGTTCCTACGAGCAGTACTTC. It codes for CSAVPLGGSYEQYF.

CDR3 sequence reads: CASGLGGAYGYTF. DNA for the CDR3: TGTGCCAGCGGCCTTGGGGGGGCCTATGGCTACACCTTC. The chain joins TRBV5-4 to TRBJ1-2, with a weak D call TRBD1 (6 bases). V was trimmed by 7 bases and J by 4 bases, leaving 14 bases between them. This CDR3 comprises 13 residues. Germline V CDR1 and CDR2: SGHNT, YYREEE (reference sequence). The full variable domain, with the rest looked up from reference TRBV5-4 and TRBJ1-2, is ETGVTQSPTHLIKTRGQQVTLRCSSQSGHNTVSWYQQALGQGPQFIFQYYREEENGRGNFPPRFSGLQFPNYSSELNVNALELDDSALYLCASGLGGAYGYTFGSGTRLTVV.

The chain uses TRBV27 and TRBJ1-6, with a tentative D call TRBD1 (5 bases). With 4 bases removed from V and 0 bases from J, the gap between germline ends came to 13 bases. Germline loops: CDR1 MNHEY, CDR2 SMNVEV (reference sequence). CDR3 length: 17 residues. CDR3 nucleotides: TGTGCCAGCAGTTGGGGACTAGTCAGCTCCTATAATTCACCCCTCCACTTT. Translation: CASSWGLVSSYNSPLHF.

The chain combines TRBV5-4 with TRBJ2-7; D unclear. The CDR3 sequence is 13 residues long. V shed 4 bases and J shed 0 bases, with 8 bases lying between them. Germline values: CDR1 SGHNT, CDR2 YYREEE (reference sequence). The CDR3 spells CASSHQRSYEQYF. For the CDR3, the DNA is TGTGCCAGCAGCCACCAACGCTCCTACGAGCAGTACTTC.

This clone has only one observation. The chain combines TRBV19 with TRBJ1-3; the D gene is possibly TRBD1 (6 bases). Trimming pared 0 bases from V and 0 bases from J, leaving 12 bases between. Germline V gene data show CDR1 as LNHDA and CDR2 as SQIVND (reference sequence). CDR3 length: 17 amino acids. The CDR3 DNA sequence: TGTGCCAGTAGTATAGAAGACAGGTCCTACTCTGGAAACACCATATATTTT. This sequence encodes CASSIEDRSYSGNTIYF.

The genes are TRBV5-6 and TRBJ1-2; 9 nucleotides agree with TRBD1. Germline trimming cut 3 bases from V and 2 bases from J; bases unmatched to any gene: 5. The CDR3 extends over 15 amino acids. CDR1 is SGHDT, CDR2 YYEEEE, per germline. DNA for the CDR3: TGTGCCAGCAGCTGGGGGACAGGGAACAACTATGGCTACACCTTC. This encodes CASSWGTGNNYGYTF.

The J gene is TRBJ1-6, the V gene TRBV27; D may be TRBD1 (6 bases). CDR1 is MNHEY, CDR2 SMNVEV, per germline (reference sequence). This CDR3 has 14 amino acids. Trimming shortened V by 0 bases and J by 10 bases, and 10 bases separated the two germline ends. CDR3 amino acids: CASSLSQGFSPLHF. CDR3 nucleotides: TGTGCCAGCAGTTTATCACAGGGTTTCTCACCCCTCCACTTT.

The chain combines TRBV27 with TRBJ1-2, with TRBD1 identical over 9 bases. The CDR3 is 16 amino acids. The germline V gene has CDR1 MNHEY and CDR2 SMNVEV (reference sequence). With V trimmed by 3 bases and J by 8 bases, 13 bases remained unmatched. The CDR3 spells CASSLGSGDRGRGYTF. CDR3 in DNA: TGTGCCAGCAGTTTGGGGTCGGGAGACAGGGGGAGAGGCTACACCTTC.

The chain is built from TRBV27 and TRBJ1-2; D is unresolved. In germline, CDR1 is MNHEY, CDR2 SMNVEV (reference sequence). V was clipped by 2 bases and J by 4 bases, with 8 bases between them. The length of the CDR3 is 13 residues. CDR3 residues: CASSLRNGYGYTF. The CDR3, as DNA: TGTGCCAGCAGTTTAAGAAATGGCTATGGCTACACCTTC.

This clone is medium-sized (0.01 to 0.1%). As DNA, the CDR3 is TGTGCCAGTAGTTGGGGGCGTACTGAAGCTTTCTTT. Translated: CASSWGRTEAFF. V is TRBV19 and J is TRBJ1-1, with D possibly being TRBD1 (6 bases). Trimming removed 5 bases from V and 5 bases from J, with 9 bases in between. The V gene's germline CDR1 is LNHDA and CDR2 SQIVND (reference sequence). There are 12 residues in the CDR3.

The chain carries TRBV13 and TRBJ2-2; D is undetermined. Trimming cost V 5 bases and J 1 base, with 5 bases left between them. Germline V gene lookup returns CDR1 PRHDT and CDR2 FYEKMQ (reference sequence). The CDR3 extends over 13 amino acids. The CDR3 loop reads CASSAMNTGELFF. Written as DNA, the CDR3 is TGTGCCAGCAGCGCCATGAACACCGGGGAGCTGTTTTTT.